The next 21 T cell receptor beta chains were all read from a single sample in a study of T cell repertoires in cytomegalovirus infection. TCRdb independently ran MiXCR on the reads; one entry per CDR3 protein. The sample consists of some 350,000 distinct CDR3 sequences, nearly 35% of them appearing once. These receptors lack a known antigen. Sequenced material: cultured PBMCs, taken from culture after CMV antigen stimulation. All receptors come from a human donor in good health (CMV status not recorded). Some clones in this sample may be carry-over from other donors' samples.

The chain carries TRBV28 and TRBJ1-4, with D possibly TRBD1 on 5 matching bases. Germline V CDR1 and CDR2: MDHEN, SYDVKM. The CDR3 sequence is 15 residues long. V was shortened by 5 bases and J by 5 bases, with 15 bases between the two germline ends. CDR3 loop: CASSLDILGNEKLFF. The CDR3, as DNA: TGTGCCAGCAGTCTGGACATCCTTGGAAATGAAAAACTGTTTTTT. Full variable domain (remainder filled in from reference TRBV28 and TRBJ1-4): DVKVTQSSRYLVKRTGEKVFLECVQDMDHENMFWYRQDPGLGLRLIYFSYDVKMKEKGDIPEGYSVSREKKERFSLILESASTNQTSMYLCASSLDILGNEKLFFGSGTQLSVL.

The V and J genes are TRBV5-4 and TRBJ2-5; a weak D match, TRBD2 (5 bases). This CDR3 is 16 amino acids long. Germline V gene data show CDR1 as SGHNT and CDR2 as YYREEE (reference sequence). Trimming removed 0 bases from V and 1 base from J, with 13 bases in between. The CDR3 sequence is CASSLGVSGSQETQYF. The CDR3 bases are TGTGCCAGCAGCTTGGGGGTATCGGGATCCCAAGAGACCCAGTACTTC.

This clonotype has just a few counts. The CDR3 sequence: CASSFGGQTNNEQFF. The CDR3 DNA reads as TGTGCCAGCAGTTTTGGGGGTCAGACTAACAATGAGCAGTTCTTC. This chain links TRBV28 with TRBJ2-1, with D perhaps being TRBD1 or TRBD2 (5 bases each). V was trimmed by 3 bases and J by 5 bases, leaving 14 bases between them. CDR3 length equals 15 residues. Germline V CDR1 and CDR2: MDHEN, SYDVKM.

There are a few counts of this clonotype. CDR3 amino acids: CASSSSGRAGEQFF. The CDR3 region has the DNA TGTGCCAGCAGCTCTAGCGGGAGGGCAGGTGAGCAGTTCTTC. The V call is TRBV7-2, the J call TRBJ2-1; TRBD2 matches 12 bases. The CDR3 extends over 14 amino acids. Trimming at V came to 4 bases and at J to 9 bases, leaving 4 bases not matched to a gene. Germline assignment: CDR1 SGHTA and CDR2 FQGNSA.

This chain links TRBV19 with TRBJ2-3; 9 positions agree with TRBD2. Germline V lookup: CDR1 LNHDA, CDR2 SQIVND (reference sequence). V shed 2 bases, J shed 2 bases, and the junction held 11 bases outside the gene matches. This CDR3 region has 18 residues. DNA for the CDR3: TGTGCCAGTAGTATACTAGCGGGGAGGGCGCCCAACACAGATACGCAGTATTTT. Amino acid sequence: CASSILAGRAPNTDTQYF.

The gene calls are TRBV7-2 and TRBJ2-2; 9 bases agree with TRBD1. Germline CDR1 SGHTA, CDR2 FQGNSA. This CDR3 contains 15 residues. V was clipped by 5 bases and J by 2 bases; unmatched bases: 3. This CDR3 is CASSRGQGNTGELFF. The CDR3 nucleotides read TGTGCCAGCAGCCGGGGACAGGGCAACACCGGGGAGCTGTTTTTT.

The chain links TRBV7-2 to TRBJ2-7, with D perhaps matching TRBD1 or TRBD2 (6 bases each). Germline CDR1 and CDR2: SGHTA and FQGNSA. This CDR3 spans 13 amino acids. Trimming removed 7 bases from V and 7 bases from J, with 17 bases in between. This CDR3 is CASTPVGGGEQYF. The CDR3 DNA reads as TGTGCCAGCACCCCGGTGGGGGGCGGGGAGCAGTACTTC.

The V gene is TRBV27, the J gene TRBJ2-7, with D uncertain. The V gene lost 3 bases and the J gene lost 5 bases, with 14 bases spanning the gap. The V gene's germline CDR1 is MNHEY and CDR2 SMNVEV (reference sequence). The CDR3 totals 14 residues. The CDR3 bases are TGTGCCAGCAGTTTTTTGGGCCCTGAGGACGAGCAGTACGTC. It is translated as CASSFLGPEDEQYV.

V is TRBV7-9 and J is TRBJ2-7, with 7 bases matching TRBD1. Germline loops: CDR1 SEHNR, CDR2 FQNEAQ (reference sequence). The J segment lost 3 bases and the V segment lost 4 bases, leaving 9 bases of the junction unmatched. The CDR3 runs 15 residues. This chain's CDR3 is CASSSRQGRFYEQYF. In nucleotides, the CDR3 is TGTGCCAGCAGCTCCCGACAGGGTCGCTTCTACGAGCAGTACTTC.

This clonotype turned up a few times. This chain connects TRBV7-2 to TRBJ2-3; 9 positions agree with TRBD2. The junction had 8 bases not matched to a gene; V was cut back by 4 bases and J by 0 bases. The germline CDR1 and CDR2 sequences are SGHTA and FQGNSA. This CDR3 contains 17 residues. CDR3 bases: TGTGCCAGCAGCTGGCGCGACGGACTAGCGAGCACAGATACGCAGTATTTT. It translates to CASSWRDGLASTDTQYF.

The CDR3 DNA reads as TGTGCCAGCAGCAGCATCTGGACTAGCGGGAGTTCATACAATGAGCAGTTCTTC. Translating it yields CASSSIWTSGSSYNEQFF. The chain recombines TRBV6-1 with TRBJ2-1; 13 nucleotides match TRBD2. The germline CDR1 and CDR2 sequences are MNHNS and SASEGT. CDR3 length: 18 residues. The J segment lost 4 bases and the V segment lost 6 bases, leaving 12 bases of the junction unmatched.

This clonotype was picked up a small number of times. The V gene is TRBV7-2, the J gene TRBJ1-6; D perhaps matches TRBD1 (6 bases). The CDR3 covers 15 residues. The V end was cut by 1 base, the J end by 9 bases, with 13 bases between. Germline V gene lookup returns CDR1 SGHTA and CDR2 FQGNSA. The CDR3 loop is CASSLEVQGTSPLHF. CDR3 bases: TGTGCCAGCAGCTTAGAGGTCCAGGGGACTTCACCCCTCCACTTT.

This clonotype was picked up a small number of times. V is TRBV6-8 and J is TRBJ1-1; tentative D call: TRBD1 (5 bases). The CDR3 consists of 15 residues. The V and J ends lost 2 bases and 4 bases respectively, with 14 bases between them. CDR1 and CDR2 (germline): MNHGY, SAAAGT. CDR3 in amino acids: CASSYRPTASTEAFF. The CDR3, as DNA: TGTGCCAGCAGTTACCGACCGACAGCATCCACTGAAGCTTTCTTT.

The chain couples TRBV15 to TRBJ1-1; 10 nucleotides match TRBD1. The CDR3 loop spans 15 amino acids. The V and J ends lost 5 bases and 3 bases, in that order; junction bases with no gene match: 6. Germline lookup yields CDR1 LNHNV and CDR2 YYDKDF (reference sequence). CDR3 residues: CATSPRTGGYTEAFF. The CDR3 DNA follows: TGTGCCACCAGCCCGCGGACAGGGGGATACACTGAAGCTTTCTTT.

This clonotype was observed a handful of times. The V call is TRBV7-2, the J call TRBJ2-1; either TRBD1 or TRBD2 may supply D (6 bases each). V was pared by 1 base and J by 13 bases, with 20 bases between. CDR3 length: 15 residues. CDR1 is SGHTA, CDR2 FQGNSA, per germline. In nucleotides, the CDR3 is TGTGCCAGCAGCTTAGGAGGGGGACTGGCTTTTGGCCAGTTCTTC. Translating it yields CASSLGGGLAFGQFF.

This clonotype was counted a single time. The chain couples TRBV5-1 to TRBJ1-1; maybe TRBD1 (6 bases). Per germline, CDR1 SGHRS and CDR2 YFSETQ. CDR3 size: 15 residues. Deletions cut 0 bases from V and 7 bases from J, with 16 bases between. The CDR3 DNA reads as TGCGCCAGCAGCTTGGTCGGGGGCGCTTACATTGAAGCTTTCTTT. It encodes CASSLVGGAYIEAFF.

This clonotype appeared a few times. This chain joins TRBV7-8 and TRBJ2-5; 7 bases are shared with TRBD2. The CDR3 runs to 15 residues. J gave up 4 bases and V 5 bases, and 10 bases lay outside the gene matches. The germline CDR1 and CDR2 sequences are SGHVS and FQNEAQ. The CDR3 spells CASSPPGIAGETQYF. CDR3 coding DNA: TGTGCCAGCAGCCCCCCGGGTATAGCGGGAGAGACCCAGTACTTC.

In this sample, this clonotype turned up once. The rearrangement uses TRBV11-2 and TRBJ1-2; D might be TRBD1 (6 bases). This CDR3 spans 16 amino acids. In germline, CDR1 is SGHAT, CDR2 FQNNGV. Trimming removed 5 bases at V and 4 bases at J, with 20 bases between. This CDR3 is CASSQAVGGRSYGYTF. The CDR3, as DNA: TGTGCCAGCAGCCAAGCGGTCGGGGGGCGAAGCTATGGCTACACCTTC.

V gene TRBV7-6 combines with J gene TRBJ1-5; D unclear. Between the trimmed V and J ends, which lost 2 bases and 5 bases, there was a span of 7 bases. The CDR3 runs 13 residues. The V gene's germline CDR1 is SGHVS and CDR2 FNYEAQ. The CDR3 region is CASSLTWDQPQHF. CDR3 DNA sequence: TGTGCCAGCAGCTTAACGTGGGATCAGCCCCAGCATTTT.

V and J are TRBV9 and TRBJ2-1; D not resolved. Germline assignment: CDR1 SGDLS and CDR2 YYNGEE. The CDR3 spans 15 residues. Trimming pared 2 bases from V and 0 bases from J, leaving 9 bases between. CDR3 DNA: TGTGCCAGCAGCGTCCCTGAGAGCTCCTACAATGAGCAGTTCTTC. Its translation is CASSVPESSYNEQFF.

About this clonotype itself: Given a much more abundant clone one base away, this may be a read error. The V and J genes are TRBV7-2 and TRBJ1-2; D is unresolved. CDR1 is SGHTA, CDR2 FQGNSA, per germline. With 5 bases removed from V and 2 bases from J, the gap between germline ends came to 9 bases. The CDR3 contains 13 residues. CDR3 sequence reads: CASSTERNYGYTF. The CDR3 DNA is TGTGCCAGCAGCACGGAAAGGAACTATGGCTACACCTTC. The full variable domain, rest sourced from reference TRBV7-2 and TRBJ1-2, is GAGVSQSPSNKVTEKGKDVELRCDPISGHTALYWYRQSLGQGLEFLIYFQGNSAPDKSGLPSDRFSAERTGGSVSTLTIQRTQQEDSAVYLCASSTERNYGYTFGSGTRLTVV.